This T cell receptor (beta chain) derives from a study of tissue T cells after allogeneic stem cell transplantation. The V end lost 2 bases, the J end lost 7 bases, and 10 bases lay between the germline ends. Germline V gives CDR1 SGHRS, CDR2 YFSETQ. The CDR3 length is 14 residues. Here immunoSEQ multiplex PCR was the method, and the copy in TCRdb shows in-frame clones only, minus some. The sample records around 40,000 clones, 92% being singletons. Note on this clone: Its antigen remains unknown.

Whole-study findings and limits: Tissue-detected TCR repertoire was only partly captured by blood and spleen T cells.

The sample consisted of blood, taken before transplantation. The gene calls are TRBV5-1 and TRBJ1-6; D is uncertain. The receptor's source is a woman aged 35 to 70 who later had graft-versus-host disease after an allogeneic stem cell transplant. CDR3 amino acids: CASSLGPNNSPLHF. CDR3 nucleotides: TGCGCCAGCAGCTTAGGTCCCAACAATTCACCCCTCCACTTT.